This T cell receptor beta chain comes out of a study of neurological immune-mediated disorders. TCRdb called the 5' RACE reads again in MiXCR, with one record for every CDR3 protein. The sample shows 35,000 or so distinct CDR3 sequences, around 3.1% of them seen only once. CDR1 and CDR2 from the germline V gene are MNHEY and SMNVEV (reference sequence). The CDR3 runs 17 residues. Germline trimming cut 2 bases from V and 2 bases from J; bases unmatched to any gene: 2. Time point: longitudinal time-point 1 (baseline). There are many counts of this clonotype. The material sequenced was PBMCs. This chain links TRBV27 with TRBJ2-1; 14 positions agree with TRBD2. The receptor comes from a woman aged 55-69 years with multiple sclerosis. The CDR3 here is CASSLRLAGGAYNEQFF. CDR3 DNA sequence: TGTGCCAGCAGTTTACGACTAGCGGGGGGGGCCTACAATGAGCAGTTCTTC.